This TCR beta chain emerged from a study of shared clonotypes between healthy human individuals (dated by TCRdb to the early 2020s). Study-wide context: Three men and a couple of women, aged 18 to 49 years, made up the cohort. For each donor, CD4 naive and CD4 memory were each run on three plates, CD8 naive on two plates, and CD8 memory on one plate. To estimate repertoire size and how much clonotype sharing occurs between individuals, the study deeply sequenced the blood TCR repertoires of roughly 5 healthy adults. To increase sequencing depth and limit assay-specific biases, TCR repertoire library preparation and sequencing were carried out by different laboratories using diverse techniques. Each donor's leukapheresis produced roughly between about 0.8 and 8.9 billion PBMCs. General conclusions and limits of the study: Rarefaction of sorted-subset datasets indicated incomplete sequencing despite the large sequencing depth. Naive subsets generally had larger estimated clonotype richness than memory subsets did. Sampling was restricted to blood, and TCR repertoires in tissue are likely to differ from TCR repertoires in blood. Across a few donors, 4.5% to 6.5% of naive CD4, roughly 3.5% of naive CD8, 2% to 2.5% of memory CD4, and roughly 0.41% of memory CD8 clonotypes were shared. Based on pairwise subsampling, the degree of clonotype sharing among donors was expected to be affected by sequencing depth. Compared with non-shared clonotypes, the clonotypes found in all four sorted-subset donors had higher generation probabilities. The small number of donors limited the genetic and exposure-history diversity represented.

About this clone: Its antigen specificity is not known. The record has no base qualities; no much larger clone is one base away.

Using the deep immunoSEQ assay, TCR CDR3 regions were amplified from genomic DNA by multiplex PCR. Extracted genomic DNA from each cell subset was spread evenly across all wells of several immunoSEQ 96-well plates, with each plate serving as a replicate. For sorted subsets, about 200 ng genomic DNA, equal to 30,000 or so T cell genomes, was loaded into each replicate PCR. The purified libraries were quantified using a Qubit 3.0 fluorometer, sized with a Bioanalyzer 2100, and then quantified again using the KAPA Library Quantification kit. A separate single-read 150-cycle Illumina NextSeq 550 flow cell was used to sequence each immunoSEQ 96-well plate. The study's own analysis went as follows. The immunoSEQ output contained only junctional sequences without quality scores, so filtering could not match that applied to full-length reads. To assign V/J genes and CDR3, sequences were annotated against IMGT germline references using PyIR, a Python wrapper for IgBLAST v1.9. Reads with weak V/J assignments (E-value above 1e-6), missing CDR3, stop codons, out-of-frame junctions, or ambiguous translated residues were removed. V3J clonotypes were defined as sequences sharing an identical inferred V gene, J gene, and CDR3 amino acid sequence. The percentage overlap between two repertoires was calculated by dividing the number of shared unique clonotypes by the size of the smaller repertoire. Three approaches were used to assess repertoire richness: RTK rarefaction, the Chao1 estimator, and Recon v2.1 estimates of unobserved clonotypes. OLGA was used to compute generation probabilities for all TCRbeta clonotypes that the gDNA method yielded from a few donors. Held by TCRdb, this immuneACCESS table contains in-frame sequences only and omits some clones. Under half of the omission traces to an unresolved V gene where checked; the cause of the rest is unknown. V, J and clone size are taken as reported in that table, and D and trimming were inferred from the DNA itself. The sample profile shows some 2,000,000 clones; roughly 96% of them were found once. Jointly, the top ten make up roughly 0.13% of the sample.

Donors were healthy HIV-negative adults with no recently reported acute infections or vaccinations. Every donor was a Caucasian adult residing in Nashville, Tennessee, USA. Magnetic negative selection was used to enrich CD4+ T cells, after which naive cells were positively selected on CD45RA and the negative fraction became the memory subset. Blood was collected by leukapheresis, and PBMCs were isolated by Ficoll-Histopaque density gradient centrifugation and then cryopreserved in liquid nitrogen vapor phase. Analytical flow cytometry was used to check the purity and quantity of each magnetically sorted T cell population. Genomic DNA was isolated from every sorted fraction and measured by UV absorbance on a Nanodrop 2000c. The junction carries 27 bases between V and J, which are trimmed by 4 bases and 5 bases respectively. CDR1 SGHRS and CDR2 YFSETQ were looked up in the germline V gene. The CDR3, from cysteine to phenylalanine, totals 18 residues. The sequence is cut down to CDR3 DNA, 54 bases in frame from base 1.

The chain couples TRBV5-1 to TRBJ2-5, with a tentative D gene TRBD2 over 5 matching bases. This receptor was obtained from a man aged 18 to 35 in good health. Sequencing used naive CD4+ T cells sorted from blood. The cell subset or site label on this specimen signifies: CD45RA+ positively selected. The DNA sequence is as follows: TGCGCCAGCAGCCCTAGGGCGGGCGGTCGGAATAGCCAGGAGACCCAGTACTTC. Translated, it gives CASSPRAGGRNSQETQYF.